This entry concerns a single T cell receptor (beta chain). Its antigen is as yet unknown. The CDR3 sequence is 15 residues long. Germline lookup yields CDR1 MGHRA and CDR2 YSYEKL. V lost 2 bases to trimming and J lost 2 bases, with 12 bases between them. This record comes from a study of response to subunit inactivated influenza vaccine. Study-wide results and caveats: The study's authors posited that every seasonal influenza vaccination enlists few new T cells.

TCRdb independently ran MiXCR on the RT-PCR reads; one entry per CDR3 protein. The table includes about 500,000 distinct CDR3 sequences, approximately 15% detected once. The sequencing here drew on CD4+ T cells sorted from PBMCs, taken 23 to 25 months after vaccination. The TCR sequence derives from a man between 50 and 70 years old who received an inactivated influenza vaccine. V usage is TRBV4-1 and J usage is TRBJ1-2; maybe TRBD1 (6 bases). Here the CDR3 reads CASSQLGQSNYGYTF. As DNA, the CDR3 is TGCGCCAGCAGCCAACTCGGACAGAGCAACTATGGCTACACCTTC.